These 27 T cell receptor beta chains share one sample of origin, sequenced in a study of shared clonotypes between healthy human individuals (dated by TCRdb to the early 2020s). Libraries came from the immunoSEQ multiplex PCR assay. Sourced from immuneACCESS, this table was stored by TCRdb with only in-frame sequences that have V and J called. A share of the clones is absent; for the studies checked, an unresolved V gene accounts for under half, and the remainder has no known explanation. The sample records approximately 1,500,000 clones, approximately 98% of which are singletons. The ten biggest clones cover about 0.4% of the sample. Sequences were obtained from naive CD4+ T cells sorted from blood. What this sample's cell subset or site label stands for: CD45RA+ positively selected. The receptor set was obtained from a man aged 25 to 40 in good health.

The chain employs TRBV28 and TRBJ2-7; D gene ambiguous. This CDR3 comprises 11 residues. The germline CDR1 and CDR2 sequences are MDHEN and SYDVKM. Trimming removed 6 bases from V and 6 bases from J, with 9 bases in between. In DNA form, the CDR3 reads TGTGCCAGCAGCTTTTTCCCCGAGCAGTACTTC. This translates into CASSFFPEQYF.

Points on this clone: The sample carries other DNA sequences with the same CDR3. The CDR3 bases are TGTGCCAGCAGGGGACAGGGAGAAGAGACCCAGTACTTC. The encoded protein is CASRGQGEETQYF. The chain links TRBV2 to TRBJ2-5, with 9 positions matching TRBD1. In germline, CDR1 is SNHLY, CDR2 FYNNEI. V gave up 6 bases and J gave up 3 bases; unmatched junction bases: 2. The CDR3 loop spans 13 amino acids.

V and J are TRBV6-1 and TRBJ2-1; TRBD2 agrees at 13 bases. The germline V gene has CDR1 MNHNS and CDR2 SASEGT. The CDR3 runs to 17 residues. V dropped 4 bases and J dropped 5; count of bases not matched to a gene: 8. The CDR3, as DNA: TGTGCCAGCAGTGGGTTCCTGACTAGCGGGAGGAACAATGAGCAGTTCTTC. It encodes CASSGFLTSGRNNEQFF.

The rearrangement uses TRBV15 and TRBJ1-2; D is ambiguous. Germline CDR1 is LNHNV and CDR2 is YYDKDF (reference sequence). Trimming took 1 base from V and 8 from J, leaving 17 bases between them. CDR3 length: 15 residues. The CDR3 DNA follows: TGTGCCACCAGCAGAGGTAACAGAGGAGGAGAGGGCTACACCTTC. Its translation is CATSRGNRGGEGYTF.

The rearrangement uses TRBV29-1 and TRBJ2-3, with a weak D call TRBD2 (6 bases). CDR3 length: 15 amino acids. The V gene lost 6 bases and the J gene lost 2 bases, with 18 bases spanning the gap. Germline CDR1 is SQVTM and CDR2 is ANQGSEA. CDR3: CSVARGAGNTDTQYF. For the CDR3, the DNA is TGCAGCGTCGCACGGGGTGCGGGAAACACAGATACGCAGTATTTT.

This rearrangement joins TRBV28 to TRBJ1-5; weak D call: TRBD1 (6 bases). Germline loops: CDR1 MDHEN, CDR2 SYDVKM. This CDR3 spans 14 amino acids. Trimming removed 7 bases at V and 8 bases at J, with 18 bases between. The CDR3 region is CASIFLGGKEPQHF. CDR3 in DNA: TGTGCCAGCATCTTTCTAGGGGGGAAGGAGCCCCAGCATTTT.

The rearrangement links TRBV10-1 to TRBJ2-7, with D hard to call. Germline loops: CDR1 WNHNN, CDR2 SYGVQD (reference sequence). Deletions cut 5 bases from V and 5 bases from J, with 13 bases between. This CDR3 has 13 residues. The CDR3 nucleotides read TGCGCCAGCAGTCTCCAGGTTTTCCACGAGCAGTACTTC. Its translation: CASSLQVFHEQYF.

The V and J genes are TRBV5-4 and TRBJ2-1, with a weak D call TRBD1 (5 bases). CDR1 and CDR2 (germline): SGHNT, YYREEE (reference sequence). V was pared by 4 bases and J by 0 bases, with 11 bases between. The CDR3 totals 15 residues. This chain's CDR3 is CASSTDSSSYNEQFF. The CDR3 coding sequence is TGTGCCAGCAGCACAGACAGTAGCTCCTACAATGAGCAGTTCTTC.

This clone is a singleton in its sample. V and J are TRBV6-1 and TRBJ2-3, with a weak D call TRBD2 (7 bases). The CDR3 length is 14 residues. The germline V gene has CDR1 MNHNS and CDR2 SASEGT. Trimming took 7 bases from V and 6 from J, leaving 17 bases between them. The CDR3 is CASTTGRVMDTQYF. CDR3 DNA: TGTGCCAGCACCACAGGGAGGGTGATGGATACGCAGTATTTT.

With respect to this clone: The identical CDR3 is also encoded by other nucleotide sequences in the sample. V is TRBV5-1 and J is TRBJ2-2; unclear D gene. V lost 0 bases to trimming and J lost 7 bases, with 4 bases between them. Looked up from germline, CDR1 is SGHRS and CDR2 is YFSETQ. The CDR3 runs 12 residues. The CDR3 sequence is CASSLVGGELFF. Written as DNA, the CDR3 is TGCGCCAGCAGCTTGGTGGGCGGGGAGCTGTTTTTT.

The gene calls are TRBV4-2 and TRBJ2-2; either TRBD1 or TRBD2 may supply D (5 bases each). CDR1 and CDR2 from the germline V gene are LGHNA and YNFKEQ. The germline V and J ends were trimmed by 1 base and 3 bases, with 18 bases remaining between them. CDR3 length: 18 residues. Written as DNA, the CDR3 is TGTGCCAGCAGCCAAGCTTTGAACAGGCAGGGACACACCGGGGAGCTGTTTTTT. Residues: CASSQALNRQGHTGELFF.

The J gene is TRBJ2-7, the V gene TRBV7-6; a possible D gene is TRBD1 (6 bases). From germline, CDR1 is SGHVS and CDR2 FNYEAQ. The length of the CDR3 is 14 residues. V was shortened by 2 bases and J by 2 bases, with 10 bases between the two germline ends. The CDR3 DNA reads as TGTGCCAGCAGCTTAAGGGCAGGGGCCTACGAGCAGTACTTC. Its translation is CASSLRAGAYEQYF.

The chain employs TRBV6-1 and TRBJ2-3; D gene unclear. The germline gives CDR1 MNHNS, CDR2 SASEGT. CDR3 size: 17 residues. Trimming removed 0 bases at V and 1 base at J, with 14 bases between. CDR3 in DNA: TGTGCCAGCAGTGAAGCGCCGCTCTCGTGGGGCACAGATACGCAGTATTTT. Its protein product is CASSEAPLSWGTDTQYF.

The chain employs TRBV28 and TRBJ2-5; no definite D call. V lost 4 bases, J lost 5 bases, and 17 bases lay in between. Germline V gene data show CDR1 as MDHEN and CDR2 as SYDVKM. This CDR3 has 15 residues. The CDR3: CASSSPLGGRETQYF. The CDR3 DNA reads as TGTGCCAGCAGTTCCCCCCTAGGCGGAAGGGAGACCCAGTACTTC.

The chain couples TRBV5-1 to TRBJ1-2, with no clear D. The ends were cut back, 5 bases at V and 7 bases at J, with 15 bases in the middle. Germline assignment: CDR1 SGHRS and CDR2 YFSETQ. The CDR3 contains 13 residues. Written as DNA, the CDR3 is TGCGCCAGCAGTGAGGTCACCTCTATTGGCTACACCTTC. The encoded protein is CASSEVTSIGYTF. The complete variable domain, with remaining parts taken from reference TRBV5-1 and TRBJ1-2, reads KAGVTQTPRYLIKTRGQQVTLSCSPISGHRSVSWYQQTPGQGLQFLFEYFSETQRNKGNFPGRFSGRQFSNSRSEMNVSTLELGDSALYLCASSEVTSIGYTFGSGTRLTVV.

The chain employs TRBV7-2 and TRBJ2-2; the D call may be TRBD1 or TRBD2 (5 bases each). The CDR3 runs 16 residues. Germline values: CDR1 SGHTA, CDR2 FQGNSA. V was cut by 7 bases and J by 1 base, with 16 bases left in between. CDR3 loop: CASTRPGRKNTGELFF. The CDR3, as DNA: TGTGCCAGCACCCGCCCGGGACGGAAGAACACCGGGGAGCTGTTTTTT.

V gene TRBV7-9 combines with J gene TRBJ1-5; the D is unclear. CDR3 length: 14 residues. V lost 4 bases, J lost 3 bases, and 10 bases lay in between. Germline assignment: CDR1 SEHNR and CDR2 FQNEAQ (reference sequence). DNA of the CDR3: TGTGCCAGCAGCTCTCATTTTCTCAATCAGCCCCAGCATTTT. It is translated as CASSSHFLNQPQHF.

Here the CDR3 DNA reads TGTGCCAGCAGTGTAAAACGGGACACCGGGGAGCTGTTTTTT. This codes for CASSVKRDTGELFF. The gene calls are TRBV2 and TRBJ2-2; D gene uncertain. The V end was cut by 4 bases, the J end by 3 bases, with 9 bases between. CDR3 length: 14 amino acids. Per germline, CDR1 SNHLY and CDR2 FYNNEI. The complete variable domain, with remaining parts taken from reference TRBV2 and TRBJ2-2, reads EPEVTQTPSHQVTQMGQEVILRCVPISNHLYFYWYRQILGQKVEFLVSFYNNEISEKSEIFDDQFSVERPDGSNFTLKIRSTKLEDSAMYFCASSVKRDTGELFFGEGSRLTVL.

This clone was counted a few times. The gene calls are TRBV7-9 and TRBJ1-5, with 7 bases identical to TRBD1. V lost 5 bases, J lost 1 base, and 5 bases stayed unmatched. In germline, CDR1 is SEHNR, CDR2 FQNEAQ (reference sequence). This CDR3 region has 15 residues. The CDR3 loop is CASSADRTSNQPQHF. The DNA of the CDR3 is TGTGCCAGCAGCGCGGACAGGACAAGCAATCAGCCCCAGCATTTT.

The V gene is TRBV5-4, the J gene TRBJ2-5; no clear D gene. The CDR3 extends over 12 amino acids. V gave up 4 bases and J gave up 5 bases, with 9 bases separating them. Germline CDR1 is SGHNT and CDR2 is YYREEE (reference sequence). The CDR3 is CASSKERETQYF. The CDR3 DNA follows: TGTGCCAGCAGCAAAGAACGGGAGACCCAGTACTTC.

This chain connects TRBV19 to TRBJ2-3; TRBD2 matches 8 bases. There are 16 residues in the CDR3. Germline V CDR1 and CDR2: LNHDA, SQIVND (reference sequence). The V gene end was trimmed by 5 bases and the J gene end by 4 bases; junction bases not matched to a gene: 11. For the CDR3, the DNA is TGTGCCAGTAGTCCCCAGAGCGGGAGTCATTCAGATACGCAGTATTTT. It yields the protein CASSPQSGSHSDTQYF. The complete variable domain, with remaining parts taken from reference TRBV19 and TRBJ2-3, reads DGGITQSPKYLFRKEGQNVTLSCEQNLNHDAMYWYRQDPGQGLRLIYYSQIVNDFQKGDIAEGYSVSREKKESFPLTVTSAQKNPTAFYLCASSPQSGSHSDTQYFGPGTRLTVL.

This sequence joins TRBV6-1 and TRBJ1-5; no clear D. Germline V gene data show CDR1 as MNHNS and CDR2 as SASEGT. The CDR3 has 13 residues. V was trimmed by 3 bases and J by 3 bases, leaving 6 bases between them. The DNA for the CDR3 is TGTGCCAGCAGTGATTTAGACAATCAGCCCCAGCATTTT. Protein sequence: CASSDLDNQPQHF.

This chain's CDR3 is CASSPSFATDTQYF. DNA for the CDR3: TGCGCCAGCAGCCCCTCGTTCGCTACAGATACGCAGTATTTT. The chain employs TRBV5-1 and TRBJ2-3, with D hard to call. The germline V gene has CDR1 SGHRS and CDR2 YFSETQ. V was clipped by 4 bases and J by 3 bases, with 12 bases between them. The CDR3 extends over 14 amino acids.

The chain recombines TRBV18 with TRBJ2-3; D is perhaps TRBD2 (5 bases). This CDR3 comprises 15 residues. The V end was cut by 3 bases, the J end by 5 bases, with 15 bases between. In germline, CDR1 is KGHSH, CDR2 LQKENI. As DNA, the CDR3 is TGTGCCAGCTCACCCCCCAAACGGGATAGAGATACGCAGTATTTT. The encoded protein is CASSPPKRDRDTQYF.

The CDR3 reads CAISGADMYGYTF. The CDR3 coding sequence is TGTGCCATCAGTGGGGCGGATATGTATGGCTACACCTTC. The V call is TRBV10-3, the J call TRBJ1-2; D call uncertain. The germline V and J ends were trimmed by 4 bases and 5 bases, with 11 bases remaining between them. This CDR3 comprises 13 residues. The germline CDR1 and CDR2 sequences are ENHRY and SYGVKD.

The CDR3 loop reads CASSLGGTPSTDTQYF. In nucleotides, the CDR3 is TGTGCCAGCAGCTTAGGGGGGACACCTAGCACAGATACGCAGTATTTT. The chain combines TRBV11-2 with TRBJ2-3, with D possibly matching TRBD1 (6 bases). V was shortened by 1 base and J by 0 bases, with 11 bases between the two germline ends. The length of the CDR3 is 16 residues. The germline V gene encodes CDR1 SGHAT and CDR2 FQNNGV.

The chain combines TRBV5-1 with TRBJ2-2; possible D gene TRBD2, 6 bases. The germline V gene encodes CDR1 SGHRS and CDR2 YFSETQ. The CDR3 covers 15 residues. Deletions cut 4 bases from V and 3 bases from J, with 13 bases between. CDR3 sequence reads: CASSLGTFYTGELFF. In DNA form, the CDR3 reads TGCGCCAGCAGCCTCGGGACTTTTTACACCGGGGAGCTGTTTTTT.